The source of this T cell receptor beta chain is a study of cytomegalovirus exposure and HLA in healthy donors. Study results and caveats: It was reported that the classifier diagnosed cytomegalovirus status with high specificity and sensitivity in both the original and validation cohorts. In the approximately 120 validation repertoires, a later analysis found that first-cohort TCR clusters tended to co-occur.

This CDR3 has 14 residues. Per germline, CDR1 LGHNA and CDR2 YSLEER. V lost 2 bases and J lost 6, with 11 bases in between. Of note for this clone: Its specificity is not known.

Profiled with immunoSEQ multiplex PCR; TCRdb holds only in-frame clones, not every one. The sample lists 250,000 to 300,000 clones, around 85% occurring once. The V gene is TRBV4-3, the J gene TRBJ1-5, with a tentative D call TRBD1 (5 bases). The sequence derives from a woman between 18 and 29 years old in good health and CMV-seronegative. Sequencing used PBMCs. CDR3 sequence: CASSQRPGAQPQHF. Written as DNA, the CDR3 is TGCGCCAGCAGCCAACGACCTGGGGCTCAGCCCCAGCATTTT.